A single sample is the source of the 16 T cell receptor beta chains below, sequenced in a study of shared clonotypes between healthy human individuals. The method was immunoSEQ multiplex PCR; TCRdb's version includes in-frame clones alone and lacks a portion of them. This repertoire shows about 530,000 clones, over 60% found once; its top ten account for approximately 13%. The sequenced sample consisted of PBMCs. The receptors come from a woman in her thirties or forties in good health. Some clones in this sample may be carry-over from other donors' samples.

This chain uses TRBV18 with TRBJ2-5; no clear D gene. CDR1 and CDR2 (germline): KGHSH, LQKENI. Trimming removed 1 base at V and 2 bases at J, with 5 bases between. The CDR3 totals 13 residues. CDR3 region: CASSPRSQETQYF. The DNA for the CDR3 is TGTGCCAGCTCACCACGCAGTCAAGAGACCCAGTACTTC.

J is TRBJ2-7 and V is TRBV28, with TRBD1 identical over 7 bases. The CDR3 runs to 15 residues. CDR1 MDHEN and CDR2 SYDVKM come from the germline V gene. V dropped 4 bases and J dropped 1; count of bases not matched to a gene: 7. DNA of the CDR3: TGTGCCAGCAGTTCACTACAGGGGTGGTCCTACGAGCAGTACTTC. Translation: CASSSLQGWSYEQYF. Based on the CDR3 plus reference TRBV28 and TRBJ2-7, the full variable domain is DVKVTQSSRYLVKRTGEKVFLECVQDMDHENMFWYRQDPGLGLRLIYFSYDVKMKEKGDIPEGYSVSREKKERFSLILESASTNQTSMYLCASSSLQGWSYEQYFGPGTRLTVT.

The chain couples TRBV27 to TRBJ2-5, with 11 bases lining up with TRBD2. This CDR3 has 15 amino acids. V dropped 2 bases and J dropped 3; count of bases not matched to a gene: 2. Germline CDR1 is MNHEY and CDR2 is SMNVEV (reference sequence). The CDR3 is CASSLGTSGKETQYF. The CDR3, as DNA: TGTGCCAGCAGTTTAGGGACTAGCGGAAAAGAGACCCAGTACTTC.

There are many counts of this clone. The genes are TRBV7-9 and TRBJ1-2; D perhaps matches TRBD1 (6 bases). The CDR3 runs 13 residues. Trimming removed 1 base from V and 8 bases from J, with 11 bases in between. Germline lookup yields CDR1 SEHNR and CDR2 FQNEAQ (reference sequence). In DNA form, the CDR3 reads TGTGCCAGCAGCTTAGACACAGGGTCCGGCTACACCTTC. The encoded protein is CASSLDTGSGYTF.

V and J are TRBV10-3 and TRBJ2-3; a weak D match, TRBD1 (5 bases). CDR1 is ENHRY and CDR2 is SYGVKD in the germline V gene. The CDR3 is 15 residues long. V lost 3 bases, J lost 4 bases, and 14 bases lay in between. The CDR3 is CAISDTGVLSDTQYF. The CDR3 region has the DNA TGTGCCATCAGTGATACAGGAGTACTCTCAGATACGCAGTATTTT.

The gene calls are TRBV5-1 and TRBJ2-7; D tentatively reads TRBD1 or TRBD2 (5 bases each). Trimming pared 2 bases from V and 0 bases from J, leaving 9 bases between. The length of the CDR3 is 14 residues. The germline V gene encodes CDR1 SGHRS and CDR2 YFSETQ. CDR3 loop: CASSLGTVSYEQYF. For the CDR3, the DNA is TGCGCCAGCAGCTTAGGGACGGTCTCCTACGAGCAGTACTTC.

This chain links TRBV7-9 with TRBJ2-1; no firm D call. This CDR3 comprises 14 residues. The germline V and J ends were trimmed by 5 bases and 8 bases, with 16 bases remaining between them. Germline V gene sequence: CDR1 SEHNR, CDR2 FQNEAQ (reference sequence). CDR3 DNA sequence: TGTGCCAGCAGCCCGGCGGTAACAGCCCATGAGCAGTTCTTC. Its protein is CASSPAVTAHEQFF.

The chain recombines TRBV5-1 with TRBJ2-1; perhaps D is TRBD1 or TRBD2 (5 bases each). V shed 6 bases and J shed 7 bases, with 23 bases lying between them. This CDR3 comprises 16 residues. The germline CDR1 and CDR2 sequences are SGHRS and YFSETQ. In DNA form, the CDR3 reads TGCGCCAGCATCTCTGGGGCGCTAGCATCGGGGAATGAGCAGTTCTTC. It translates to CASISGALASGNEQFF.

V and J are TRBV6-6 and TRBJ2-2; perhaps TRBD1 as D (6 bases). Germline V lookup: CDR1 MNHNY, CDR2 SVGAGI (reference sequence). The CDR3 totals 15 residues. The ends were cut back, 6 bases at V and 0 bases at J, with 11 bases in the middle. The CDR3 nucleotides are TGTGCCAGCAGCCAGGACAGACCGAACACCGGGGAGCTGTTTTTT. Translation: CASSQDRPNTGELFF.

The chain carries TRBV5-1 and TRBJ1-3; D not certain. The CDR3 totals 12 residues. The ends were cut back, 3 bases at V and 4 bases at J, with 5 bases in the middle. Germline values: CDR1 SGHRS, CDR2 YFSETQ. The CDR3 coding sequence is TGCGCCAGCAGCTCCGAGGGAAACACCATATATTTT. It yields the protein CASSSEGNTIYF.

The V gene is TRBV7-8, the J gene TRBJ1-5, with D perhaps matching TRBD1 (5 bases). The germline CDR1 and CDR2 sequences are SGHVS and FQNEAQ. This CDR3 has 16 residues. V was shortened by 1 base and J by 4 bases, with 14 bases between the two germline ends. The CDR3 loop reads CASSLGIQGSNQPQHF. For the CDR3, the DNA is TGTGCCAGCAGCTTAGGGATTCAGGGTTCGAATCAGCCCCAGCATTTT.

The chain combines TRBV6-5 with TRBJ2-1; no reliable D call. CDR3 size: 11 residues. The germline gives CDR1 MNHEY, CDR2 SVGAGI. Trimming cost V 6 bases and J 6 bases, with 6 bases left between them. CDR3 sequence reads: CASSVLNEQFF. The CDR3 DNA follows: TGTGCCAGCAGCGTTCTCAATGAGCAGTTCTTC.

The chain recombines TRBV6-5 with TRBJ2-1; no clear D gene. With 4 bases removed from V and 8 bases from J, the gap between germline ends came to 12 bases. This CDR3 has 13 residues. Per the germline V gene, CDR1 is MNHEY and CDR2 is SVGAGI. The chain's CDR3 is CASSSSLGDEQFF. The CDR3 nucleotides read TGTGCCAGCAGTTCTTCCCTGGGTGATGAGCAGTTCTTC.

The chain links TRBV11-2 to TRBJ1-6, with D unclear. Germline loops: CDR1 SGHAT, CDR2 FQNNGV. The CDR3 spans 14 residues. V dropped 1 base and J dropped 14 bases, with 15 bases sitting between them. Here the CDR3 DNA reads TGTGCCAGCAGCTTAGCAGGTGGGGAGAGAACCCTCCACTTT. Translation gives CASSLAGGERTLHF.

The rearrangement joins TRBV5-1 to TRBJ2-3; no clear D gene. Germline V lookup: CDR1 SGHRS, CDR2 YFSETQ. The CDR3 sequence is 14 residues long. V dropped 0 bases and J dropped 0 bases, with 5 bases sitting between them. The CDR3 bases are TGCGCCAGCAGCTTGGCCGAGAGCACAGATACGCAGTATTTT. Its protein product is CASSLAESTDTQYF.

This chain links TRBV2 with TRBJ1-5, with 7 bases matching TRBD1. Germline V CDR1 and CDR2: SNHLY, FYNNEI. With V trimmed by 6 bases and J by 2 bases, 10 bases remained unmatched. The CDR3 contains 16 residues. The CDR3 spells CASSLSTGVGNQPQHF. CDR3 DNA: TGTGCCAGCAGCCTATCCACAGGGGTGGGCAATCAGCCCCAGCATTTT.